The text below deals with one T cell receptor (beta chain). This CDR3 is also generated by other DNA sequences in the sample. This entry comes from a study of blood T cell repertoires in COVID-19. Study-wide context: The United States, Italy and Spain supplied acute and convalescent COVID-19 samples.

The trim removed 2 bases at V and 2 bases at J, leaving 5 bases unmatched. Germline V CDR1 and CDR2: SGHRS, YFSETQ. The CDR3 is made up of 16 amino acids. Donors in Cohort 3 who had recovered were those with two negative PCRs, healthcare professional clearance, or resolution of their symptoms. Produced via immunoSEQ multiplex PCR; TCRdb's table is partial and in-frame only. Of some 300,000 clones in the sample, approximately 85% were seen once. Specimen: PBMCs or T cells enriched from blood (not recorded which). The sequence came from a woman aged 25 to 45 who had recovered from COVID-19. This chain joins TRBV5-1 and TRBJ1-4; 8 bases match TRBD1. This CDR3 reads CASSLQTGATNEKLFF. Here the CDR3 DNA reads TGCGCCAGCAGCTTACAGACAGGGGCCACTAATGAAAAACTGTTTTTT.